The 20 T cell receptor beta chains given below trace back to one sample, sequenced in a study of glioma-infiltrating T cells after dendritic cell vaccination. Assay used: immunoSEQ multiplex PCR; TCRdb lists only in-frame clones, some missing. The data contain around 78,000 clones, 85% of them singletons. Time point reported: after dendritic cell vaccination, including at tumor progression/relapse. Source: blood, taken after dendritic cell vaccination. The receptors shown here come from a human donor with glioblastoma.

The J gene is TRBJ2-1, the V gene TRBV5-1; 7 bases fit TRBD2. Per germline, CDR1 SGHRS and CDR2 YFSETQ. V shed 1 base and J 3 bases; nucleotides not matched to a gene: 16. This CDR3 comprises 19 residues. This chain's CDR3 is CASSLPPPRSGNLYNEQFF. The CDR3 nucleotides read TGCGCCAGCAGCTTGCCCCCCCCCAGGAGCGGGAACCTCTACAATGAGCAGTTCTTC.

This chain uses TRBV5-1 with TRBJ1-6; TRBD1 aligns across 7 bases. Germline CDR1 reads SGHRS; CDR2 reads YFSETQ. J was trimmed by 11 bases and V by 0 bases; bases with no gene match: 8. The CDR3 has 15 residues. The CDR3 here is CASSLAGQSLAPLHF. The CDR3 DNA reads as TGCGCCAGCAGCTTGGCGGGACAGAGTCTGGCACCCCTCCACTTT.

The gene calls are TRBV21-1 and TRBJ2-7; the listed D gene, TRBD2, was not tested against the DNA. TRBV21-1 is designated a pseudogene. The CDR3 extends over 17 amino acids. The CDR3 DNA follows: TGTGCCAGCAGCCAAGATTTGCTAGCGGGACCAACCTACGAGCAGTACTTC. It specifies CASSQDLLAGPTYEQYF.

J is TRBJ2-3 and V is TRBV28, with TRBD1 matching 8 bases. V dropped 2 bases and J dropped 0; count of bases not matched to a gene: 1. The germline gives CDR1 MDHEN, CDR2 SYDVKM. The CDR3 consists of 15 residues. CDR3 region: CASSLRQGSTDTQYF. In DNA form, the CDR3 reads TGTGCCAGCAGTTTAAGACAGGGGAGCACAGATACGCAGTATTTT.

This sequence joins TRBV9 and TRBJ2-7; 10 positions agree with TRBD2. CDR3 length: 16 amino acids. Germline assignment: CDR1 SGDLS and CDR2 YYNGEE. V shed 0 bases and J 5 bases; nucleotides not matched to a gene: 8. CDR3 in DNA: TGTGCCAGCAGCGTAGGTCTCCTAGCGGGAGTAAACGAGCAGTACTTC. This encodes CASSVGLLAGVNEQYF.

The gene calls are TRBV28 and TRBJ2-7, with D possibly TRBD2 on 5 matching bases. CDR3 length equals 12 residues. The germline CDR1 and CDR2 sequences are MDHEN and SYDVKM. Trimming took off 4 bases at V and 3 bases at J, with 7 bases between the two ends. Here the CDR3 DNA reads TGTGCCAGCAGTTCCGGGATCTACGAGCAGTACTTC. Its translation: CASSSGIYEQYF.

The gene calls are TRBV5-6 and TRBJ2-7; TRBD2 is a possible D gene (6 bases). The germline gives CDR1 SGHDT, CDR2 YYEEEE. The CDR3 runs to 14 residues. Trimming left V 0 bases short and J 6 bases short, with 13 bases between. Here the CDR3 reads CASSLAGVFFEQYF. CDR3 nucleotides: TGTGCCAGCAGCTTGGCGGGAGTGTTCTTCGAGCAGTACTTC. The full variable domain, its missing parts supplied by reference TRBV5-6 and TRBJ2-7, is DAGVTQSPTHLIKTRGQQVTLRCSPKSGHDTVSWYQQALGQGPQFIFQYYEEEERQRGNFPDRFSGHQFPNYSSELNVNALLLGDSALYLCASSLAGVFFEQYFGPGTRLTVT.

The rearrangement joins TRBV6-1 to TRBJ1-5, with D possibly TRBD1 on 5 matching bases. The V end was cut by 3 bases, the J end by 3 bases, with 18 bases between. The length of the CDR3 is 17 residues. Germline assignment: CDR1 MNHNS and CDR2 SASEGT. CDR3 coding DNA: TGTGCCAGCAGTGATTGGGGTCGACGGGGGAACAATCAGCCCCAGCATTTT. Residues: CASSDWGRRGNNQPQHF.

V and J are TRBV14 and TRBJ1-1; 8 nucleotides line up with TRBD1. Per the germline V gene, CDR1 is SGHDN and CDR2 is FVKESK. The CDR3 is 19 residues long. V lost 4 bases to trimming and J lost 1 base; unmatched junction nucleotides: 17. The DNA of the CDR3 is TGTGCCAGCAGCCTTTACTATCCGCCGGTGGGACAGGAGAACACTGAAGCTTTCTTT. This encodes CASSLYYPPVGQENTEAFF.

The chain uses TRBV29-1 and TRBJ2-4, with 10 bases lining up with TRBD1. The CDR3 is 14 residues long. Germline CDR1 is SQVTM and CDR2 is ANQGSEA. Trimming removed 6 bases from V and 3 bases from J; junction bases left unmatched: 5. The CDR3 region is CSVGTGVDKNIQYF. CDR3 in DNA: TGCAGCGTCGGGACAGGGGTAGACAAAAACATTCAGTACTTC.

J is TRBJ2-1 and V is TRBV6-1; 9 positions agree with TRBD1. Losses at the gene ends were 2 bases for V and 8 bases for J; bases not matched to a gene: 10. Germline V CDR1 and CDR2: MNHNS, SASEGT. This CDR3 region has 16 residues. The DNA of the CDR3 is TGTGCCAGCAGTGAATTAGTGGGACAGGGAATCGATGAGCAGTTCTTC. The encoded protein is CASSELVGQGIDEQFF.

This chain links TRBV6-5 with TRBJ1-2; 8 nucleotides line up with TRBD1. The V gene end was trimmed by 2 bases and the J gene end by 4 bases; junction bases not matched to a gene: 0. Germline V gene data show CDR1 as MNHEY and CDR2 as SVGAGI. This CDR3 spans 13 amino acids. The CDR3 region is CASSYTGGYGYTF. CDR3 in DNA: TGTGCCAGCAGTTACACAGGGGGCTATGGCTACACCTTC.

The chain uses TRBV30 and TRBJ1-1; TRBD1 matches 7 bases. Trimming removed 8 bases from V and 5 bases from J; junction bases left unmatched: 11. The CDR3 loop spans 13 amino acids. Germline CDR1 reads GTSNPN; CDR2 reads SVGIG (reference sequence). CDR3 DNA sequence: TGTGCCCTAGAGGTGGCAGGGGGAACTGAAGCTTTCTTT. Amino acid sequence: CALEVAGGTEAFF.

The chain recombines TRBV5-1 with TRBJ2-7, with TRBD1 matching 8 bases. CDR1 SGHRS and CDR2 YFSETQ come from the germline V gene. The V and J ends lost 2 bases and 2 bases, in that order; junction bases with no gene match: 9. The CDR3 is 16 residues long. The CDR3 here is CASSFGPGGLTYEQYF. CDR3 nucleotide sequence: TGCGCCAGCAGCTTTGGTCCAGGGGGCCTCACCTACGAGCAGTACTTC.

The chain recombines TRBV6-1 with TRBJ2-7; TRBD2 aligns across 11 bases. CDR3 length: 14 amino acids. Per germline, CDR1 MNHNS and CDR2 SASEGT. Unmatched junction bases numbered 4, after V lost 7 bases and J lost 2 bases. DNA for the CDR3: TGTGCCAGCACCGGGACTAGCGGCACCTACGAGCAGTACTTC. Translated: CASTGTSGTYEQYF.

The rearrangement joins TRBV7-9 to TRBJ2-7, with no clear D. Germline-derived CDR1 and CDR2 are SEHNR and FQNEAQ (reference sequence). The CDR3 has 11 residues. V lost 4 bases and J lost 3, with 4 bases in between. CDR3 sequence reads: CASSSIYEQYF. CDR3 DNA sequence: TGTGCCAGCAGCTCAATCTACGAGCAGTACTTC.

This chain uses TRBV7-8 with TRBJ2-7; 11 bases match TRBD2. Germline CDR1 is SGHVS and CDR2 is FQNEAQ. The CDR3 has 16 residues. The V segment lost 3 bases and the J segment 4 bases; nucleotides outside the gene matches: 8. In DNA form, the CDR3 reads TGTGCCAGCAGCTTGTTCGGGACTAGCGGCGCTTACGAGCAGTACTTC. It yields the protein CASSLFGTSGAYEQYF.

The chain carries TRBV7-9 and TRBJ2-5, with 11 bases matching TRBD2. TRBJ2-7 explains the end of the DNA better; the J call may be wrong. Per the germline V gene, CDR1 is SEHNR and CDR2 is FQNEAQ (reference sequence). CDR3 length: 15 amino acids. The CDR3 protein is CASSLGLAGGYEQYF. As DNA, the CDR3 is TGTGCCAGCAGCTTAGGGCTAGCGGGAGGCTACGAGCAGTACTTC.

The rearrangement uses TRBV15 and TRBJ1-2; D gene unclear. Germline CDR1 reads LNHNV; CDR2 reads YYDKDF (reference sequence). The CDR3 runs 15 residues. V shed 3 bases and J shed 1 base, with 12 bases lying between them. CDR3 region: CATSRNQAVNYGYTF. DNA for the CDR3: TGTGCCACCAGCAGGAATCAGGCCGTTAACTATGGCTACACCTTC.

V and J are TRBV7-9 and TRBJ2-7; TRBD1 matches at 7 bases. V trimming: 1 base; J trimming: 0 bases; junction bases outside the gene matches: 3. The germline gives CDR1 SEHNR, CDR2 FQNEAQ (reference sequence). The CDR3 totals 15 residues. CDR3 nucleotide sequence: TGTGCCAGCAGCTTAGTACAGGGGCGCTCCTACGAGCAGTACTTC. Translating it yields CASSLVQGRSYEQYF.